What follows are 16 T cell receptor beta chains derived from one specimen sequenced in a study of post-analysis software for immune sequencing data. Study outcomes and limitations: In patients, TRBV5-6, TRBV5-1 and TRBV20-1 belonged to 4 or 5 TRBV segments found more frequently than in controls.

TCR beta libraries were prepared from cDNA with unique molecular identifiers. TCRdb ran MiXCR on the PCR reads and lists one entry per CDR3 protein. This sample carries more than 500,000 distinct CDR3 sequences, roughly 34% of them seen once, and the ten largest clones take less than 6%. Their antigen targets remain unknown. Sequencing used blood. The receptors derive from a girl aged 2-17 years with multiple sclerosis.

The chain joins TRBV20-1 to TRBJ2-7; unclear D gene. The V and J ends lost 1 base and 7 bases respectively, with 17 bases between them. This CDR3 is built from 14 residues. Germline assignment: CDR1 DFQATT and CDR2 SNEGSKA (reference sequence). The CDR3 here is CSARASAEGREQYF. Written as DNA, the CDR3 is TGCAGTGCTAGAGCGAGCGCGGAAGGGCGGGAGCAGTACTTC.

The V gene is TRBV12-3 or TRBV12-4, the J gene TRBJ2-3, with a tentative D call TRBD2 (6 bases). The CDR3 has 15 residues. V was trimmed by 8 bases and J by 2 bases, leaving 17 bases between them. CDR3 in amino acids: CASRTRAGYTDTQYF. The CDR3, as DNA: TGTGCCAGCCGTACTAGGGCGGGATACACAGATACGCAGTATTTT.

There are a few counts of this clonotype. The chain uses TRBV20-1 and TRBJ2-5; D is uncertain. Looked up from germline, CDR1 is DFQATT and CDR2 is SNEGSKA (reference sequence). The CDR3 sequence is 13 residues long. V gave up 1 base and J gave up 2 bases, with 8 bases separating them. In DNA form, the CDR3 reads TGCAGTGCTAGAGTCAGTAGGCAAGAGACCCAGTACTTC. Encoded protein: CSARVSRQETQYF.

This clonotype was counted between two and nine times. This sequence joins TRBV20-1 and TRBJ2-7, with D possibly TRBD1 on 5 matching bases. The CDR3 extends over 14 amino acids. Looked up from germline, CDR1 is DFQATT and CDR2 is SNEGSKA (reference sequence). Between the trimmed V and J ends, which lost 6 bases and 0 bases, there was a span of 15 bases. CDR3 sequence reads: CSAKRGYLSYEQYF. Here the CDR3 DNA reads TGCAGTGCAAAAAGGGGTTACCTCTCCTACGAGCAGTACTTC.

CDR3 nucleotides: TGCGCCAGCAGCTTGGAAACCGGGACGGCTAATGAGCAGTTCTTC. Translated, it gives CASSLETGTANEQFF. V is TRBV5-1 and J is TRBJ2-1; either TRBD1 or TRBD2 may fit D (5 bases each). This CDR3 has 15 residues. Germline V gene sequence: CDR1 SGHRS, CDR2 YFSETQ. The ends were cut back, 0 bases at V and 7 bases at J, with 14 bases in the middle.

This clonotype was seen a handful of times. The chain employs TRBV15 and TRBJ1-1, with D unclear. Trimming left V 3 bases short and J 0 bases short, with 11 bases between. Germline lookup yields CDR1 LNHNV and CDR2 YYDKDF (reference sequence). The CDR3 contains 15 residues. CDR3 loop: CATSSRALLNTEAFF. The DNA for the CDR3 is TGTGCCACCAGCAGCCGGGCCTTATTGAACACTGAAGCTTTCTTT.

This chain links TRBV3-1 with TRBJ2-1, with 7 positions matching TRBD2. The CDR3 runs to 15 residues. Losses at the gene ends were 4 bases for V and 4 bases for J; bases not matched to a gene: 7. Germline assignment: CDR1 LGHDT and CDR2 YNNKEL (reference sequence). In DNA, the CDR3 is TGTGCCAGCAGCCGACTAACGGGGGGTTACAATGAGCAGTTCTTC. Translation gives CASSRLTGGYNEQFF.

The chain has TRBV4-1 and TRBJ1-1; 8 nucleotides align to TRBD1. With V trimmed by 2 bases and J by 1 base, 3 bases remained unmatched. Per germline, CDR1 MGHRA and CDR2 YSYEKL. This CDR3 spans 15 amino acids. CDR3 in amino acids: CASSQPTGGNTEAFF. The CDR3 DNA follows: TGCGCCAGCAGCCAACCTACAGGGGGGAACACTGAAGCTTTCTTT.

Note on this clonotype: A read error may produce the germline difference seen at one junction end. The genes are TRBV20-1 and TRBJ2-3; TRBD2 matches at 10 bases. The CDR3 length is 15 residues. CDR1 is DFQATT, CDR2 SNEGSKA, per germline (reference sequence). DNA of the CDR3: TGCAGTTTATATAGCGGGGGGTCTAGCACAGATACGCAGTGTTTT. Its protein is CSLYSGGSSTDTQCF.

The gene calls are TRBV29-1 and TRBJ1-2, with unresolved D. Germline V lookup: CDR1 SQVTM, CDR2 ANQGSEA. Between the trimmed V and J ends, which lost 4 bases and 3 bases, there was a span of 12 bases. This CDR3 spans 13 amino acids. The CDR3 sequence is CSVGSAGDYGYTF. For the CDR3, the DNA is TGCAGCGTTGGGTCGGCAGGAGACTATGGCTACACCTTC.

This clonotype occurred a few times. J is TRBJ2-6 and V is TRBV18; D is perhaps TRBD2 (5 bases). The CDR3 contains 15 residues. Trimming stripped 0 bases from V and 2 bases from J, with 5 bases between. Germline lookup yields CDR1 KGHSH and CDR2 LQKENI. The CDR3 DNA follows: TGTGCCAGCTCACCACCGAGGGCTGGGGCCAACGTCCTGACTTTC. Translated, it gives CASSPPRAGANVLTF.

This chain links TRBV4-1 with TRBJ1-1, with D uncertain. The length of the CDR3 is 13 residues. Trimming took off 1 base at V and 7 bases at J, with 10 bases between the two ends. Germline CDR1 reads MGHRA; CDR2 reads YSYEKL. The CDR3, as DNA: TGCGCCAGCAGCCAAGGCGCGGCGAATGAAGCTTTCTTT. Translated: CASSQGAANEAFF.

Regarding this clonotype: The junction shows a germline mismatch at one end, possibly a read error. The V and J genes are TRBV7-7 and TRBJ2-3; D remains unclear. The CDR3 consists of 13 residues. CDR1 and CDR2 (germline): SSHAT, FNYEAQ (reference sequence). CDR3 sequence (DNA): TGTGCTAGCAGCTTAACTAACACAGATACGCAGTATTTT. It is translated as CASSLTNTDTQYF.

The rearrangement uses TRBV20-1 and TRBJ1-1; D remains unclear. The germline CDR1 and CDR2 sequences are DFQATT and SNEGSKA (reference sequence). Trimming took off 0 bases at V and 0 bases at J, with 8 bases between the two ends. This CDR3 is 14 amino acids long. CDR3 sequence: CSARDRSMNTEAFF. The CDR3 DNA reads as TGCAGTGCTAGAGATCGCAGCATGAACACTGAAGCTTTCTTT.

In its sample, this clonotype was seen many times. The rearrangement links TRBV6-1 to TRBJ2-1, with D hard to call. The CDR3 runs 13 residues. CDR1 and CDR2 (germline): MNHNS, SASEGT. V was cut by 0 bases and J by 10 bases, with 10 bases left in between. CDR3 nucleotides: TGTGCCAGCAGTGAAGCCAACCTCGACGAGCAGTTCTTC. It is translated as CASSEANLDEQFF.

This clonotype came up many times. The V and J genes are TRBV4-1 and TRBJ2-7; D is unclear. In germline, CDR1 is MGHRA, CDR2 YSYEKL. The V end was cut by 1 base, the J end by 6 bases, with 4 bases between. This CDR3 is built from 11 residues. This CDR3 reads CASSQGREQYF. CDR3 nucleotide sequence: TGCGCCAGCAGCCAAGGTCGCGAGCAGTACTTC.